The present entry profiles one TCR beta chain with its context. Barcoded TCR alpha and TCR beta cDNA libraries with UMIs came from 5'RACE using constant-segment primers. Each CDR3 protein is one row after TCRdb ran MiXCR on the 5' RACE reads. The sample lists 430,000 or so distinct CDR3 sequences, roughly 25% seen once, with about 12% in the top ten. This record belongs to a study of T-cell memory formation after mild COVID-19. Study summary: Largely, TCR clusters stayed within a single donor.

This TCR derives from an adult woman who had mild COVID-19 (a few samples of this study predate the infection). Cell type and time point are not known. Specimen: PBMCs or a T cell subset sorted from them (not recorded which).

The CDR3 nucleotides are TGCAGTGCACGGGTGGGAGGGTCACCCCTCCACTTT. Translation: CSARVGGSPLHF. V and J are TRBV20-1 and TRBJ1-6; no definite D call. Trimming left V 6 bases short and J 10 bases short, with 13 bases between. Germline V CDR1 and CDR2: DFQATT, SNEGSKA (reference sequence). The CDR3 sequence is 12 residues long.